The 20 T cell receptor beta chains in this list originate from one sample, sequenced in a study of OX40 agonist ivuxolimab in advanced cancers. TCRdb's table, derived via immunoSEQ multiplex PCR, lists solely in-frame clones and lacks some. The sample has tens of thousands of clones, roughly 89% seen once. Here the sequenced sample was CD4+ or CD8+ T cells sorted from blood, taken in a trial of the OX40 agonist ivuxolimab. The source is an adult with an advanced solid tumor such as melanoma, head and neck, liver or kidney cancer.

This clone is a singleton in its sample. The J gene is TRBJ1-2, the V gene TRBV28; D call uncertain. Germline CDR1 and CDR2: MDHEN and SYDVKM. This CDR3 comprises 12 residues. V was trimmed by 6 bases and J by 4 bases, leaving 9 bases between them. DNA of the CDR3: TGTGCCAGCAGGGAACAGACCTATGGCTACACCTTC. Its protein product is CASREQTYGYTF.

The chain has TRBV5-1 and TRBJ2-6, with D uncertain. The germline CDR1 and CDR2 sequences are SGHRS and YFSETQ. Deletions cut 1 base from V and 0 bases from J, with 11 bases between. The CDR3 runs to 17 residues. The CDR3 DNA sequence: TGCGCCAGCAGCTTGCAGTGGCGGTCCTCTGGGGCCAACGTCCTGACTTTC. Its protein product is CASSLQWRSSGANVLTF.

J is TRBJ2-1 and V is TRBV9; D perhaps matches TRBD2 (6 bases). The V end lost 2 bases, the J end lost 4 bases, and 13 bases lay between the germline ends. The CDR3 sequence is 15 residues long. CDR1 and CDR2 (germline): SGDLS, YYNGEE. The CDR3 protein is CASSVTGESYNEQFF. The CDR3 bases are TGTGCCAGCAGCGTCACGGGAGAATCTTACAATGAGCAGTTCTTC.

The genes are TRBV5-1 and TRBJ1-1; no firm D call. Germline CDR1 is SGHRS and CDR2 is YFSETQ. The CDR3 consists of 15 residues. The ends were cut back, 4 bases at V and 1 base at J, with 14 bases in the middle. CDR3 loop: CASSPGRDWNTEAFF. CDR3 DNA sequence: TGCGCCAGCAGCCCGGGAAGGGATTGGAACACTGAAGCTTTCTTT. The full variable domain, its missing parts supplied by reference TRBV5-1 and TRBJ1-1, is KAGVTQTPRYLIKTRGQQVTLSCSPISGHRSVSWYQQTPGQGLQFLFEYFSETQRNKGNFPGRFSGRQFSNSRSEMNVSTLELGDSALYLCASSPGRDWNTEAFFGQGTRLTVV.

CDR3 amino acids: CASSPGAGEGYIQYF. CDR3 nucleotide sequence: TGTGCCAGCAGCCCAGGGGCGGGAGAGGGGTACATTCAGTACTTC. This chain connects TRBV11-2 to TRBJ2-4, with D possibly matching TRBD2 (7 bases). Trimming took 5 bases from V and 8 from J, leaving 19 bases between them. The CDR3 loop spans 15 amino acids. The V gene's germline CDR1 is SGHAT and CDR2 FQNNGV.

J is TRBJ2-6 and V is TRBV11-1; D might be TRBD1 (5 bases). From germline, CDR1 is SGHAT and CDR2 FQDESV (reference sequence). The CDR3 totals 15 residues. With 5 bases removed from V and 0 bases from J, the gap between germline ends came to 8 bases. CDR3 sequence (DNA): TGTGCCAGCAGCCGGACAAGCTCTGGGGCCAACGTCCTGACTTTC. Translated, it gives CASSRTSSGANVLTF.

CDR3 sequence (DNA): TGTGCCAGCATGTACGACGCGAACACCGGGGAGCTGTTTTTT. Translating it yields CASMYDANTGELFF. The chain links TRBV28 to TRBJ2-2; no clear D gene. Trimming left V 7 bases short and J 0 bases short, with 9 bases between. Germline CDR1 reads MDHEN; CDR2 reads SYDVKM. The CDR3 covers 14 residues.

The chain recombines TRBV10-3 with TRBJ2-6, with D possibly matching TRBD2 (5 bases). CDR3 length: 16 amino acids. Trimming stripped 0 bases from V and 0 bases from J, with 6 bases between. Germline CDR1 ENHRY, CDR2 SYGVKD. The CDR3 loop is CAISESRGSGANVLTF. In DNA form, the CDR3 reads TGTGCCATCAGTGAGTCTCGGGGCTCTGGGGCCAACGTCCTGACTTTC.

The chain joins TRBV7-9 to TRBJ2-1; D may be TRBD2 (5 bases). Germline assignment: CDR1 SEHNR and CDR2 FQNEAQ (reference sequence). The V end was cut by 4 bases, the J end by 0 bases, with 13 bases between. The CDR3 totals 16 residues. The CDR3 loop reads CASSSWELSSYNEQFF. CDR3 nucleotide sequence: TGTGCCAGCAGCTCTTGGGAGCTGAGCTCCTACAATGAGCAGTTCTTC.

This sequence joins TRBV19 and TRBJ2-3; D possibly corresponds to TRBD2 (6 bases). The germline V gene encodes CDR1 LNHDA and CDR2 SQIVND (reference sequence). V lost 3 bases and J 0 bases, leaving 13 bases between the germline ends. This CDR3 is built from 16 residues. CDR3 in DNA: TGTGCCAGTAGTATCGGGCTAGCGCTAAGCACAGATACGCAGTATTTT. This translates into CASSIGLALSTDTQYF.

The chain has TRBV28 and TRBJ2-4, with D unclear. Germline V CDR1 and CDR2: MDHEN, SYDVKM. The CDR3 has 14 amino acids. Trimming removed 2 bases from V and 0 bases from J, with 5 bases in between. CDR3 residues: CASSLRIAKNIQYF. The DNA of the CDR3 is TGTGCCAGCAGTTTAAGGATAGCCAAAAACATTCAGTACTTC.

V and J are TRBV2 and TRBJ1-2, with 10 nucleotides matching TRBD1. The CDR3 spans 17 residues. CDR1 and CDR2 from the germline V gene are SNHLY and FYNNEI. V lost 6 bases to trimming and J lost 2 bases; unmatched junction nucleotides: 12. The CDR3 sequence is CASSLSTGQGINYGYTF. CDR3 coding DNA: TGTGCCAGCAGCCTTTCCACGGGACAGGGGATAAACTATGGCTACACCTTC.

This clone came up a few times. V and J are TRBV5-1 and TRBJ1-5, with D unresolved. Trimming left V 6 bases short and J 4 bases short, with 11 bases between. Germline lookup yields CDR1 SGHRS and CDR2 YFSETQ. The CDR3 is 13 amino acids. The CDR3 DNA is TGCGCCAGCACAACAGCGCCTAATCAGCCCCAGCATTTT. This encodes CASTTAPNQPQHF.

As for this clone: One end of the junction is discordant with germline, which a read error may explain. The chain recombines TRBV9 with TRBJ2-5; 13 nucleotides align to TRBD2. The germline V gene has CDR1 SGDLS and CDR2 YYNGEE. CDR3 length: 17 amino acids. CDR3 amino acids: CARSFGLAGAGEETQYF. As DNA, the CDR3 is TGTGCCCGCAGCTTCGGACTAGCGGGGGCGGGGGAAGAGACCCAGTACTTC.

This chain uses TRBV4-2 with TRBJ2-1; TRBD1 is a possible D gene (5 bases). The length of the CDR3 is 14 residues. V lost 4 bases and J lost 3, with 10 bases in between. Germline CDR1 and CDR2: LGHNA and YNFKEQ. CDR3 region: CASSRKGVYNEQFF. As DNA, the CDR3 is TGTGCCAGCAGCCGGAAAGGGGTCTACAATGAGCAGTTCTTC.

CDR3 protein: CASSRDREQETQYF. The CDR3 nucleotides are TGTGCCAGCAGTCGGGACAGGGAACAAGAGACCCAGTACTTC. V and J are TRBV28 and TRBJ2-5; 9 bases fit TRBD1. Germline CDR1 reads MDHEN; CDR2 reads SYDVKM. Trimming cost V 5 bases and J 2 bases; bases outside gene matches: 3. This CDR3 spans 14 amino acids.

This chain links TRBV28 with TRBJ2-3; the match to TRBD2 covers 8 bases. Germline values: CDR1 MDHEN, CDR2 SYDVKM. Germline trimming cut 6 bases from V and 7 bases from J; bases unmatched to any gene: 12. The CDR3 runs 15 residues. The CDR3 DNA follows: TGTGCCAGCAGGTCGACTAGCGTAAGAAGGAATACGCAGTATTTT. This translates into CASRSTSVRRNTQYF.

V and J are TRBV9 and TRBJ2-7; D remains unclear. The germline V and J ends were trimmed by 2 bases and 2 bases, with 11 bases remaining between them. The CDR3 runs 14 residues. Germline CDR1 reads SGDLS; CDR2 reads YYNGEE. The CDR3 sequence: CASSVSSGAYEQYF. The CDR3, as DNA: TGTGCCAGCAGCGTGTCCTCTGGGGCCTACGAGCAGTACTTC.

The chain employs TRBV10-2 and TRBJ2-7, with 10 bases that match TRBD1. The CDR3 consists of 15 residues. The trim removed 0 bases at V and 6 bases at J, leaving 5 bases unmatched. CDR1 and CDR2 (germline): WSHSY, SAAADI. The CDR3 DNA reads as TGCGCCAGCAGTGAGTCGGGACAGGGGAGAGGCGAGCAGTACTTC. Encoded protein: CASSESGQGRGEQYF.

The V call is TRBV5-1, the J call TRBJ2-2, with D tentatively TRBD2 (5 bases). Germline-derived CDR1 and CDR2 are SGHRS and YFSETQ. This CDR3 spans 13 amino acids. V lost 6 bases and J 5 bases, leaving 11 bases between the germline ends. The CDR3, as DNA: TGCGCCAGCACCGTCCGGGGTACCGGGGAGCTGTTTTTT. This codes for CASTVRGTGELFF.